This paragraph reports one TCR beta chain. No antigen is known for it. Here immunoSEQ multiplex PCR was the method, and the copy in TCRdb shows in-frame clones only, minus some. The sample lists fewer than 2.5 million clones; approximately 94% were seen once. This sample is part of a study of shared clonotypes between healthy human individuals. Germline CDR1 MDHEN, CDR2 SYDVKM. Trimming left V 5 bases short and J 4 bases short, with 6 bases between. CDR3 size: 11 residues. Healthy adults negative for HIV, lacking recent acute infections or vaccinations, served as donors. Splitting the CD4+ cells yielded a CD45RA+ naive subset and a CD45RA-negative memory subset. The study, taken as a whole, reports: Larger estimated richness was generally seen in naive subsets than in memory subsets.

The sample comprised naive CD4+ T cells from PBMCs. The subset here: CD45RA+ positively selected. The chain combines TRBV28 with TRBJ2-7, with D uncertain. This clonotype was sampled from a man between 18 and 29 years old in good health. Some clones in this sample may be carry-over from other donors' samples. CDR3 in amino acids: CASSARYEQYF. CDR3 in DNA: TGTGCCAGCAGTGCCCGTTACGAGCAGTACTTC.